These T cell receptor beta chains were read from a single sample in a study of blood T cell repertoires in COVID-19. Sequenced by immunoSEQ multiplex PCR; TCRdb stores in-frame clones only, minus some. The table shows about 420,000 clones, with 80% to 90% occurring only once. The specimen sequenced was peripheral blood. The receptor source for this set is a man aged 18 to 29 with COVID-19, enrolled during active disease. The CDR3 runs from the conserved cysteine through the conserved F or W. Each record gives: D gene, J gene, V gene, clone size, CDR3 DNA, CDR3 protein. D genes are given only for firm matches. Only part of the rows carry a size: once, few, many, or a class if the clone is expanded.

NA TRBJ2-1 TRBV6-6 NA TGTGCCAGCAGTCCCAGGGCCTTACTCAATGAGCAGTTCTTC CASSPRALLNEQFF
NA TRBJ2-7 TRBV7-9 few TGTGCCAGCAGACCAGACAGATCCTACGAGCAGTACTTC CASRPDRSYEQYF
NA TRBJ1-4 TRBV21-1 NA TGTGCCAGCAGCAAACCGACAGGGCCGTTCTCGCGGCTGTTTTTT CASSKPTGPFSRLFF
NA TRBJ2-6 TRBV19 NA TGTGCCAGTAGTGAAGCCCGAGTAACCTCTGGGGCCAACGTCCTGACTTTC CASSEARVTSGANVLTF
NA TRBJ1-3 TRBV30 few TGTGCCTGTAGTACCACGAACTATGGATATTTT CACSTTNYGYF
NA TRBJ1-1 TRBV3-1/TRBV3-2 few TGTGCCAGCAGGCAAAGTCGCGGGGGCAACACTGAAGCTTTCTTT CASRQSRGGNTEAFF
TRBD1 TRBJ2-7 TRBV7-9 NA TGTGCCAGCAGGGGGACAGGGAGTTACGAGCAGTACTTC CASRGTGSYEQYF
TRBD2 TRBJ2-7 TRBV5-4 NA TGTGCCAGCAGCTTAGATAGCGGGGGGTCCTCCTACGAGCAGTACTTC CASSLDSGGSSYEQYF
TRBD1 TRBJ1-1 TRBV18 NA TGTGCCAGCTCACCCGGACAGGGCTGGACTGAAGCTTTCTTT CASSPGQGWTEAFF
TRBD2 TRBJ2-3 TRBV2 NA TGTGCCAGCAGTGAAGGACTAGCGGGAAGCACAGATACGCAGTATTTT CASSEGLAGSTDTQYF
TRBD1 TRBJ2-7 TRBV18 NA TGTGCCAGCTCCTTCCGACAGGGTGGGACCAGCGAGCAGTACTTC CASSFRQGGTSEQYF
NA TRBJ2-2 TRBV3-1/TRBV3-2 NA TGTGCCAGCAGCCAAGATCTGACCGGGGAGCTGTTTTTT CASSQDLTGELFF
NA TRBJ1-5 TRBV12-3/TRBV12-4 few TGTGCCAGCACCCTGGAGGCGGCAGCGCCCCAGCATTTT CASTLEAAAPQHF
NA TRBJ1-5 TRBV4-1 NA TGCGCCAGCAGCCGGGAGAGAGATCAGCCCCAGCATTTT CASSRERDQPQHF
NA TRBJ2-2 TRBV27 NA TGTGCCAGCAACCCCTACCTAGACAGCTCCCACACCGGGGAGCTGTTTTTT CASNPYLDSSHTGELFF
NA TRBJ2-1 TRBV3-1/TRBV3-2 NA TGTGCCAGCAGCCTCAGAAATGAGCAGTTCTTC CASSLRNEQFF
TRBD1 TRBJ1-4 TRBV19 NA TGTGCCAGTAGTAAACGACAGGGTGCAACTAATGAAAAACTGTTTTTT CASSKRQGATNEKLFF
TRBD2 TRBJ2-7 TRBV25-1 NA TGTGCCAGCAGTGTGTCTAGCGGGAAGAACGAGCAGTACTTC CASSVSSGKNEQYF
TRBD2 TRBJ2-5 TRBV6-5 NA TGTGCCAGCACCCAAGGGACTAGCGGCCAAGAGACCCAGTACTTC CASTQGTSGQETQYF